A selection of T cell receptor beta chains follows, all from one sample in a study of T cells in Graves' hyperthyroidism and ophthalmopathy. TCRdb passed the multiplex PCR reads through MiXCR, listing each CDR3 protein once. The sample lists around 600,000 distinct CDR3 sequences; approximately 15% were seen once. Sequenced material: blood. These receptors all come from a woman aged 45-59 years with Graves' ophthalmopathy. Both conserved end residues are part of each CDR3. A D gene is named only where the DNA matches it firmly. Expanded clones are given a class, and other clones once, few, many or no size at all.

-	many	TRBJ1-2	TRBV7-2	CASSLEGGNYGYTF	TGTGCCAGCAGCTTAGAAGGCGGGAACTATGGCTACACCTTC
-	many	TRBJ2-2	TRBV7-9	CASSSSIGELFF	TGTGCCAGCAGCTCCTCTATCGGGGAGCTGTTTTTT
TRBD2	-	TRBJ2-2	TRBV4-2	CASSQEAAGGGTGELFF	TGTGCCAGCAGCCAAGAGGCAGCGGGAGGGGGCACCGGGGAGCTGTTTTTT
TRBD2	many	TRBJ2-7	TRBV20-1	CSPFLRGDTYEQYF	TGCAGTCCCTTTCTTCGGGGGGATACCTACGAGCAGTACTTC
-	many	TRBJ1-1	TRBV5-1	CASSGRDVDTEAFF	TGCGCCAGCAGCGGCCGGGACGTGGACACTGAAGCTTTCTTT
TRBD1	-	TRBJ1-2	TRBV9	CASSAGDSGTDYGYTF	TGTGCCAGCAGCGCTGGGGACTCAGGGACAGACTATGGCTACACCTTC
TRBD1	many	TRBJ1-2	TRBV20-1	CSAVPQGAGGYTF	TGCAGTGCTGTACCCCAGGGGGCTGGTGGCTACACCTTC
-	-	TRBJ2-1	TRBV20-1	CSARAPASSYNEQFF	TGCAGTGCTAGAGCCCCGGCGAGCTCCTACAATGAGCAGTTCTTC
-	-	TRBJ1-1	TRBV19	CASSYQGQNTEAFF	TGTGCCAGTAGCTATCAAGGACAGAACACTGAAGCTTTCTTT
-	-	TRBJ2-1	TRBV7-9	CASRQTDAGQFF	TGTGCCAGCAGGCAAACAGACGCCGGACAGTTCTTC
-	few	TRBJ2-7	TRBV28	CASGLQTSDEQYF	TGTGCCAGCGGTCTTCAGACTAGTGACGAGCAGTACTTC
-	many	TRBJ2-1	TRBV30	CAWFRDYNEQFF	TGTGCCTGGTTCCGGGACTACAATGAGCAGTTCTTC
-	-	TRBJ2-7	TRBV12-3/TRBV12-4	CASTFGYTYEQYF	TGTGCCAGCACCTTCGGGTACACCTACGAGCAGTACTTC
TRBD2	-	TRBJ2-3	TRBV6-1	CASSEQGSGRLDTQYF	TGTGCCAGCAGTGAGCAGGGAAGCGGGAGGCTGGATACGCAGTATTTT
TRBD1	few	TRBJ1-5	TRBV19	CASSILGQDLLKPQHF	TGTGCCAGTAGTATCCTCGGACAGGACTTATTAAAGCCCCAGCATTTT
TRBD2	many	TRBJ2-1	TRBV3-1	CASSPTSGRWYEQFF	TGTGCCAGCAGCCCGACTAGCGGGAGATGGTATGAGCAGTTCTTC
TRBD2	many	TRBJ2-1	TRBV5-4	CASSLKREYYNEQFF	TGTGCCAGCAGCTTGAAGCGGGAATATTACAATGAGCAGTTCTTC
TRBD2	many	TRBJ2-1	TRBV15	CATSKGLAGGRLGEKQFF	TGTGCCACCAGCAAAGGACTAGCGGGAGGGCGGCTCGGTGAGAAGCAGTTCTTC
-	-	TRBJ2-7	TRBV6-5	CASSHSGLGHGNEQYF	TGTGCCAGCAGTCACTCCGGGCTAGGCCACGGCAATGAGCAGTACTTC
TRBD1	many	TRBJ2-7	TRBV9	CASSRTGGSGGEQYF	TGTGCCAGCAGCAGGACAGGGGGTTCTGGAGGCGAGCAGTACTTC
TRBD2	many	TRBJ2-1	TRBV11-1	CASSLVGRGYNEQFF	TGTGCCAGCAGCTTGGTCGGGAGGGGGTACAATGAGCAGTTCTTC
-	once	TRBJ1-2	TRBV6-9	CASSYGQGPAWVTF	TGTGCCAGCAGTTACGGCCAGGGGCCCGCTTGGGTTACCTTC
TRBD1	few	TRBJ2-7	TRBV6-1	CASSAISTGAYEQYF	TGTGCCAGCAGTGCGATTTCGACAGGGGCCTACGAGCAGTACTTC
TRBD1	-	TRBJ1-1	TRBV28	CASSLFMAGGGGTEAFF	TGTGCCAGCAGTTTATTTATGGCAGGGGGTGGAGGCACTGAAGCTTTCTTT
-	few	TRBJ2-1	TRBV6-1	CASSRRPSASSYNEQFF	TGTGCCAGCAGCCGCCGCCCTAGCGCGAGCTCCTACAATGAGCAGTTCTTC
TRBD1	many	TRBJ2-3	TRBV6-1	CAIKPGQGSDTQYF	TGTGCCATCAAACCGGGACAGGGTTCAGATACGCAGTATTTT
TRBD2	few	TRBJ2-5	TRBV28	CASLLAGVGETQYF	TGTGCCAGCCTACTAGCGGGAGTAGGAGAGACCCAGTACTTC
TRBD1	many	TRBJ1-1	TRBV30	CAWSRTGFIAEAFF	TGTGCCTGGAGCCGGACAGGGTTTATCGCTGAAGCTTTCTTT
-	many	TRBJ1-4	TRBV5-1	CASSLANRLSEEKLFF	TGCGCCAGCAGCTTGGCCAACAGGCTTTCGGAAGAAAAACTGTTTTTT
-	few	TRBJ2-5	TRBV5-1	CASSPWDGGTQETQYF	TGCGCCAGCAGCCCCTGGGATGGGGGGACCCAAGAGACCCAGTACTTC
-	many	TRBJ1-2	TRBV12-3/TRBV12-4	CASSLQNYGYTF	TGTGCCAGCAGTTTACAGAACTATGGCTACACCTTC